This entry lists 29 T cell receptor beta chains sequenced from one sample in a study of regulatory T cells in long-lasting Graves disease. In building TCR beta libraries, iRepertoire HTBI primers were used together with Arm-PCR of CDR3 regions. TCRdb reprocessed the multiplex PCR reads with MiXCR, giving one entry per CDR3 protein. The table records roughly 320,000 distinct CDR3 sequences, roughly 17% of them present only once. The time point was: newly diagnosed GD, antithyroid drugs for less than 3 months. The TCR library was made from RNA that had been extracted from PBMCs in TRIzol. The sample was also linked to a second study, of T cells in Graves' hyperthyroidism and ophthalmopathy.

Sequencing used peripheral blood mononuclear cells (PBMCs), obtained at new diagnosis, from a patient treated with antithyroid drugs. The receptors shown here come from a man between 35 and 55 years old with Graves disease.

This clonotype was picked up many times. The V gene is TRBV29-1, the J gene TRBJ2-2; 8 bases are a match to TRBD2. With V trimmed by 0 bases and J by 8 bases, 8 bases remained unmatched. Germline V lookup: CDR1 SQVTM, CDR2 ANQGSEA. CDR3 length: 15 residues. The CDR3 region has the DNA TGCAGCGTTGAAGACAAGCGGGGGCCCAGGGGGGAGCTGTTTTTT. Translation: CSVEDKRGPRGELFF.

This clonotype was counted only a few times. J is TRBJ2-2 and V is TRBV12-3 or TRBV12-4, with 9 bases identical to TRBD1. With 6 bases clipped from V and 4 bases from J, the junction kept 6 bases outside the gene matches. This CDR3 is built from 15 residues. This CDR3 reads CASRPGTGSTGELFF. Written as DNA, the CDR3 is TGTGCCAGCAGACCCGGGACAGGGAGCACCGGGGAGCTGTTTTTT.

The chain joins TRBV18 to TRBJ1-1, with D unclear. Germline CDR1 KGHSH, CDR2 LQKENI. This CDR3 comprises 15 residues. The ends were cut back, 0 bases at V and 0 bases at J, with 8 bases in the middle. The CDR3 loop reads CASSPPALMNTEAFF. The CDR3 DNA reads as TGTGCCAGCTCACCACCGGCCCTCATGAACACTGAAGCTTTCTTT.

The chain carries TRBV7-2 and TRBJ1-1, with TRBD1 as a possible D gene (6 bases). Germline CDR1 reads SGHTA; CDR2 reads FQGNSA. V gave up 7 bases and J gave up 4 bases, with 16 bases separating them. The CDR3 consists of 14 residues. CDR3 nucleotide sequence: TGTGCCAGCAATCGACAGGACCCCGTCACTGAAGCTTTCTTT. As protein: CASNRQDPVTEAFF.

This rearrangement joins TRBV20-1 to TRBJ2-1; TRBD2 matches 7 bases. Germline trimming cut 1 base from V and 6 bases from J; bases unmatched to any gene: 15. In germline, CDR1 is DFQATT, CDR2 SNEGSKA (reference sequence). The CDR3 spans 17 residues. The DNA of the CDR3 is TGCAGTGCTAGAGGGGGATGGGGAGCGGGAACGGTCAATGAGCAGTTCTTC. This encodes CSARGGWGAGTVNEQFF.

This clonotype occurred many times. The gene calls are TRBV11-3 and TRBJ2-3, with 11 bases identical to TRBD1. Unmatched junction bases numbered 4, after V lost 4 bases and J lost 4 bases. CDR1 is SGHNT, CDR2 YENEEA, per germline. This CDR3 has 15 residues. Here the CDR3 reads CASSWGQGEADTQYF. CDR3 DNA: TGTGCCAGCAGCTGGGGACAGGGGGAGGCAGATACGCAGTATTTT.

This clonotype was counted between two and nine times. The chain employs TRBV5-5 and TRBJ2-7; a weak D match, TRBD2 (6 bases). From germline, CDR1 is SGHKS and CDR2 YYEKEE (reference sequence). The CDR3 has 14 amino acids. The V end was cut by 2 bases, the J end by 2 bases, with 11 bases between. The CDR3 DNA is TGTGCCAGCAGCTTCGGCGGGACGACCTACGAGCAGTACTTC. Protein: CASSFGGTTYEQYF. Complete variable domain (other parts from reference TRBV5-5 and TRBJ2-7): DAGVTQSPTHLIKTRGQQVTLRCSPISGHKSVSWYQQVLGQGPQFIFQYYEKEERGRGNFPDRFSARQFPNYSSELNVNALLLGDSALYLCASSFGGTTYEQYFGPGTRLTVT.

This clonotype has only a few counts. This chain connects TRBV9 to TRBJ2-7, with D maybe TRBD2 (7 bases). Germline-derived CDR1 and CDR2 are SGDLS and YYNGEE. The ends were cut back, 4 bases at V and 1 base at J, with 15 bases in the middle. This CDR3 region has 15 residues. The CDR3 sequence: CASSPRGASSYEQYF. CDR3 in DNA: TGTGCCAGCAGCCCCCGGGGGGCATCGTCCTACGAGCAGTACTTC.

This clonotype has at least ten counts. The chain carries TRBV30 and TRBJ2-1; the match to TRBD1 covers 10 bases. Germline V gene data show CDR1 as GTSNPN and CDR2 as SVGIG (reference sequence). The CDR3 sequence is 13 residues long. This chain's CDR3 is CAESGTGANEQFF. DNA of the CDR3: TGTGCGGAGTCCGGGACAGGGGCCAATGAGCAGTTCTTC.

This clonotype appeared many times. J is TRBJ2-2 and V is TRBV2; D perhaps matches TRBD2 (6 bases). V lost 8 bases and J 4 bases, leaving 14 bases between the germline ends. The CDR3 extends over 14 amino acids. The germline V gene encodes CDR1 SNHLY and CDR2 FYNNEI. This chain's CDR3 is CASHLVRGTGELFF. The CDR3, as DNA: TGTGCCAGCCACCTAGTGCGGGGCACCGGGGAGCTGTTTTTT.

The chain couples TRBV15 to TRBJ1-5; D might be TRBD1 (5 bases). Trimming removed 4 bases at V and 5 bases at J, with 9 bases between. CDR1 is LNHNV, CDR2 YYDKDF, per germline (reference sequence). The CDR3 extends over 13 amino acids. CDR3 loop: CATSTDTDQPQHF. The CDR3, as DNA: TGTGCCACCAGCACGGACACTGATCAGCCCCAGCATTTT.

The rearrangement joins TRBV3-2 to TRBJ2-4; whether TRBD2, the table's D call, matches the DNA was not checked. TRBV3-2 is termed a pseudogene. This CDR3 is 18 amino acids long. In nucleotides, the CDR3 is TGTGCCAGCAGCCAACTACCCGAGCGGGGGGGCCCTATGGACATTCAGTACTTC. The encoded protein is CASSQLPERGGPMDIQYF.

The V and J genes are TRBV6-1 and TRBJ1-1; TRBD1 is a possible D gene (6 bases). CDR1 MNHNS and CDR2 SASEGT come from the germline V gene. V lost 7 bases and J 5 bases, leaving 20 bases between the germline ends. There are 15 residues in the CDR3. CDR3 bases: TGTGCCAGCACCCCCAAGGGGGGGCTGGGGACTGAAGCTTTCTTT. This gives the protein CASTPKGGLGTEAFF.

This clonotype was seen repeatedly, ten times or more. V gene TRBV11-2 combines with J gene TRBJ2-5; D call uncertain. Germline CDR1 and CDR2: SGHAT and FQNNGV. The V end lost 3 bases, the J end lost 5 bases, and 10 bases lay between the germline ends. The CDR3 totals 13 residues. CDR3 nucleotide sequence: TGTGCCAGCAGCTTCGCGAACCTTGAGACCCAGTACTTC. Translating it yields CASSFANLETQYF. The entire variable domain, with the rest obtained from reference TRBV11-2 and TRBJ2-5, is as follows: EAGVAQSPRYKIIEKRQSVAFWCNPISGHATLYWYQQILGQGPKLLIQFQNNGVVDDSQLPKDRFSAERLKGVDSTLKIQPAKLEDSAVYLCASSFANLETQYFGPGTRLLVL.

The rearrangement joins TRBV5-5 to TRBJ2-1; D possibly corresponds to TRBD2 (6 bases). With the DNA end fitting TRBJ2-5 better, the J assignment may be wrong. There are 14 residues in the CDR3. Germline-derived CDR1 and CDR2 are SGHKS and YYEKEE (reference sequence). CDR3: CASSPRGREETQYF. The DNA for the CDR3 is TGTGCCAGCAGCCCTCGGGGGAGAGAGGAGACCCAGTACTTC.

This clonotype has at least ten counts. The gene calls are TRBV7-9 and TRBJ2-5, with 9 bases identical to TRBD2. V lost 2 bases, J lost 4 bases, and 5 bases stayed unmatched. The CDR3 length is 15 residues. The germline V gene encodes CDR1 SEHNR and CDR2 FQNEAQ (reference sequence). The CDR3 coding sequence is TGTGCCAGCAGCTTAAACCGACTAGCGGTAGAGACCCAGTACTTC. This sequence encodes CASSLNRLAVETQYF.

This clonotype was picked up many times. The chain is built from TRBV7-9 and TRBJ2-7, with D perhaps TRBD1 (6 bases). V lost 6 bases and J 5 bases, leaving 20 bases between the germline ends. Germline values: CDR1 SEHNR, CDR2 FQNEAQ (reference sequence). CDR3 size: 15 residues. The CDR3 sequence: CASSRWGQGNDEQYF. The CDR3 DNA follows: TGTGCCAGCAGTCGATGGGGGCAGGGGAATGACGAGCAGTACTTC.

This clonotype was counted a few times. At one of its ends the junction is not consistent with the germline gene, which may arise from a read error. The J gene is TRBJ1-1, the V gene TRBV5-4; the D gene is possibly TRBD1 (5 bases). The length of the CDR3 is 11 residues. The germline V gene has CDR1 SGHNT and CDR2 YYREEE (reference sequence). The CDR3 sequence is CASRLGGEAFF. The DNA of the CDR3 is TGTGCCAGCAGATTGGGGGGGGAAGCTTTCTTT.

This clonotype has ten or more counts. The rearrangement links TRBV28 to TRBJ1-2; D remains ambiguous. Germline CDR1 reads MDHEN; CDR2 reads SYDVKM. V gave up 2 bases and J gave up 7 bases, with 14 bases separating them. The CDR3 spans 14 residues. The CDR3 protein is CASSLIRLRRGYTF. The CDR3 DNA is TGTGCCAGCAGTTTAATTAGACTCCGGCGTGGCTACACCTTC.

The sample holds one count of this clonotype. This may come from a read error, since a much larger clone is one base off. The chain uses TRBV11-3 and TRBJ2-2, with a weak D call TRBD1 (6 bases). V was pared by 5 bases and J by 5 bases, with 18 bases between. The CDR3 loop spans 16 amino acids. Germline V CDR1 and CDR2: SGHNT, YENEEA. The CDR3 DNA reads TGTGCCAGCAGCCCACAAGCCCCAACAGGGACCGGGGAGCTGTTTTTT. This gives the protein CASSPQAPTGTGELFF.

The CDR3 is CASSVTLRTDTQYF. The CDR3 nucleotides read TGTGCCAGCAGCGTGACGTTACGCACAGATACGCAGTATTTT. V is TRBV9 and J is TRBJ2-3; D is undetermined. Between the trimmed V and J ends, which lost 2 bases and 1 base, there was a span of 8 bases. Germline values: CDR1 SGDLS, CDR2 YYNGEE. The CDR3 is 14 residues long.

This clonotype was detected ten times or more. The chain joins TRBV19 to TRBJ1-1; 9 bases are a match to TRBD1. The CDR3 runs 13 residues. Germline V lookup: CDR1 LNHDA, CDR2 SQIVND (reference sequence). J was trimmed by 4 bases and V by 11 bases; bases with no gene match: 8. The CDR3 is CASDRGGVTEAFF. CDR3 sequence (DNA): TGTGCCTCGGACAGGGGTGGCGTCACTGAAGCTTTCTTT. The whole variable domain, filled in from reference TRBV19 and TRBJ1-1, reads DGGITQSPKYLFRKEGQNVTLSCEQNLNHDAMYWYRQDPGQGLRLIYYSQIVNDFQKGDIAEGYSVSREKKESFPLTVTSAQKNPTAFYLCASDRGGVTEAFFGQGTRLTVV.

This chain uses TRBV7-9 with TRBJ2-5; D remains unclear. The CDR3 is made up of 14 amino acids. CDR1 SEHNR and CDR2 FQNEAQ come from the germline V gene (reference sequence). V lost 3 bases and J lost 2, with 10 bases in between. The CDR3 spells CASSFSKKQETQYF. For the CDR3, the DNA is TGTGCCAGCAGCTTCTCAAAAAAACAAGAGACCCAGTACTTC.

The chain employs TRBV11-1 and TRBJ1-2, with D perhaps matching TRBD1 (6 bases). The CDR3 covers 14 residues. Germline-derived CDR1 and CDR2 are SGHAT and FQDESV (reference sequence). The V and J ends lost 3 bases and 2 bases respectively, with 10 bases between them. The CDR3: CASSLTGANYGYTF. The CDR3 DNA follows: TGTGCCAGCAGCTTGACGGGGGCAAACTATGGCTACACCTTC. The full variable domain, rest sourced from reference TRBV11-1 and TRBJ1-2, is EAEVAQSPRYKITEKSQAVAFWCDPISGHATLYWYRQILGQGPELLVQFQDESVVDDSQLPKDRFSAERLKGVDSTLKIQPAELGDSAMYLCASSLTGANYGYTFGSGTRLTVV.

The chain recombines TRBV12-3 or TRBV12-4 with TRBJ1-4; 12 positions match TRBD1. This CDR3 is built from 16 residues. V lost 5 bases to trimming and J lost 6 bases; unmatched junction nucleotides: 7. DNA of the CDR3: TGTGCCAGCAGTGTTGGGACAGGGGGCTGGGATGAAAAACTGTTTTTT. This gives the protein CASSVGTGGWDEKLFF.

This clonotype was seen only a few times. The genes are TRBV6-2 or TRBV6-3 and TRBJ2-4; perhaps TRBD2 as D (6 bases). This CDR3 region has 15 residues. The germline V gene encodes CDR1 MNHEY and CDR2 SVGEGT. V lost 8 bases and J lost 0, with 14 bases in between. CDR3 residues: CASGEEFLAKNIQYF. CDR3 nucleotide sequence: TGTGCCAGCGGGGAGGAATTTTTAGCCAAAAACATTCAGTACTTC.

This chain uses TRBV30 with TRBJ2-3; 7 nucleotides align to TRBD1. The CDR3 runs to 15 residues. J gave up 4 bases and V 1 base, and 8 bases lay outside the gene matches. Per the germline V gene, CDR1 is GTSNPN and CDR2 is SVGIG (reference sequence). The CDR3: CAWSGYRGSSDTQYF. CDR3 DNA: TGTGCCTGGAGTGGATACAGGGGTTCGTCAGATACGCAGTATTTT.

This clonotype was seen ten or more times. The J gene is TRBJ1-5, the V gene TRBV5-6; 8 bases are shared with TRBD1. This CDR3 region has 18 residues. The J segment lost 0 bases and the V segment lost 3 bases, leaving 11 bases of the junction unmatched. Germline lookup yields CDR1 SGHDT and CDR2 YYEEEE. DNA for the CDR3: TGTGCCAGCAGCTCCCGGACAGGGAGAACTTATAGCAATCAGCCCCAGCATTTT. Translating it yields CASSSRTGRTYSNQPQHF.

This clonotype came up a few times. This chain uses TRBV6-2 or TRBV6-3 with TRBJ2-5; no firm D call. The ends were cut back, 8 bases at V and 5 bases at J, with 12 bases in the middle. CDR3 length: 12 amino acids. The germline V gene has CDR1 MNHEY and CDR2 SVGEGT. The CDR3 is CASCGRAETQYF. The CDR3 DNA reads TGTGCCAGCTGCGGACGGGCGGAGACCCAGTACTTC.